This TCR beta chain was documented in a study of T cells in localized non-small cell lung cancer (dated by TCRdb to about 2020). For the study in its entirety: The study analyzed T cell repertoires of roughly 220 early-stage NSCLC patients, comparing tumors and uninvolved tumor-adjacent lungs. The mean age of the NSCLC patients was 60 to 85 years, with about 120 men and over 100 women. The cohort was made up of 200 to 250 treatment-naive NSCLC patients whose localized lung tumors had been resected. Broad study findings and their caveats: Longer overall survival was associated with higher blood T cell density, whereas shorter survival was associated with higher adjacent-lung clonality. Uninvolved tumor-adjacent lung showed the highest T cell clonality, higher than tumor, which suggests more focused antigenic responses in the uninvolved tumor-adjacent lung. Because the study design was exploratory, TCR variables were selected using unadjusted p-values without false-discovery rate correction. Because multi-region tumor sequencing was not done, intratumor heterogeneity could not be ruled out. Of the top 100 tumor clones, a median of about 53 were detected in paired uninvolved adjacent lung; around 27 were also among that lung's top 100.

The CDR3, from cysteine to phenylalanine, totals 14 residues. Just CDR3 DNA is preserved here, 42 bases in frame from base 1. CDR1 and CDR2 were assigned from the germline V gene as MNHEY and SVGAGI. The V and J ends are trimmed by 5 bases and 3 bases, leaving 10 bases between them. The immunoSEQ Assay was used to sequence TCR beta CDR3 regions from DNA. On the authors' methods: T cell density was computed as TCR beta template counts normalized to usable DNA estimated by amplifying housekeeping genes. The preseqR package was used to estimate richness by extrapolating to 400,000 templates for PBMC samples and to 120,000 templates for tissue samples. Clonality was defined as one minus Pielou's evenness. To identify tissue-enriched TCRs, differential abundance testing was run on productive amino-acid clonotypes with a minimum total count of 5 and an alpha of 0.1. Repertoire overlap between compartments was quantified with the Jaccard Index and Morisita Overlap Index. GLIPH grouped TCR beta CDR3s together with public tetramer-defined viral CDR3s, and a viral motif had to include at least three viral sequences and also show V-gene enrichment. The source is immuneACCESS, and TCRdb retained only in-frame sequences with V and J called. Part of the clones is not carried over; for the studies checked, unresolved V genes explain less than half of this, and the remainder is unexplained. V, J and clone size are taken as reported in that table, and D and trimming were inferred from the DNA itself. The sample table holds some 30,000 clones, of which approximately 84% were seen once. The ten largest make up around 4.2% of the sample.

At diagnosis, peripheral blood, uninvolved tumor-adjacent lung and tumor were collected and were preserved as a mix of fresh-frozen and FFPE material. For TCR repertoire profiling, the blood samples were analyzed as peripheral blood mononuclear cells. A word on this clone: Its antigen target is currently unknown. No qualities accompany the bases; no much larger clone lies one base away.

The V and J genes are TRBV6-5 and TRBJ2-2; the D gene is possibly TRBD1, with 5 bases matching. Sequenced here: peripheral blood, sampled before any cancer treatment. The receptor's source is a male donor aged 60 or over with stage III lung adenocarcinoma. The CDR3 reads as follows: CASSPSRDTGELFF. The DNA sequence is as follows: TGTGCCAGCAGTCCGAGCAGGGACACCGGGGAGCTGTTTTTT.